This passage covers 21 T cell receptor beta chains from one sample sequenced in a study of cytomegalovirus exposure and HLA in healthy donors. Primers for the PCR totalled 60 Vbeta and 13 Jbeta. TCRdb's copy holds only in-frame clones and misses some; the assay was immunoSEQ multiplex PCR. The table lists some 130,000 clones, approximately 60% of them singletons. The sequencing sample was made of PBMCs. Source of these receptors: a middle-aged woman in good health and CMV-seronegative.

This clone appeared once. The V gene is TRBV13, the J gene TRBJ1-1, with TRBD1 matching over 9 bases. V gave up 6 bases and J gave up 3 bases; unmatched junction bases: 11. Germline CDR1 and CDR2: PRHDT and FYEKMQ (reference sequence). The CDR3 spans 16 residues. CDR3 sequence reads: CASSPPRDREDTEAFF. CDR3 nucleotide sequence: TGTGCCAGCAGTCCTCCTAGGGACAGGGAGGACACTGAAGCTTTCTTT.

This rearrangement joins TRBV7-8 to TRBJ1-1; D is possibly TRBD1 (6 bases). Trimming left V 6 bases short and J 1 base short, with 9 bases between. Germline assignment: CDR1 SGHVS and CDR2 FQNEAQ. The CDR3 totals 13 residues. As DNA, the CDR3 is TGTGCCAGCAGGCTGGGGGCGAACACTGAAGCTTTCTTT. This codes for CASRLGANTEAFF.

The chain recombines TRBV27 with TRBJ1-2; tentative D call: TRBD1 (5 bases). Germline values: CDR1 MNHEY, CDR2 SMNVEV (reference sequence). V gave up 3 bases and J gave up 3 bases, with 20 bases separating them. The CDR3 consists of 17 residues. Written as DNA, the CDR3 is TGTGCCAGCAGTTTCGCCTCCACAGGCCTCTATGACTATGGCTACACCTTC. This translates into CASSFASTGLYDYGYTF.

This clone was found a few times. V and J are TRBV7-7 and TRBJ2-1, with 7 bases identical to TRBD2. In germline, CDR1 is SSHAT, CDR2 FNYEAQ (reference sequence). This CDR3 spans 15 amino acids. Unmatched junction bases numbered 3, after V lost 3 bases and J lost 1 base. CDR3: CASSLWGGSYNEQFF. In nucleotides, the CDR3 is TGTGCCAGCAGCTTGTGGGGGGGGTCCTACAATGAGCAGTTCTTC.

CDR3 in amino acids: CASNPGGHQETQYF. The CDR3 DNA follows: TGTGCCAGTAACCCGGGAGGCCACCAAGAGACCCAGTACTTC. V gene TRBV19 combines with J gene TRBJ2-5; TRBD2 agrees at 7 bases. The CDR3 spans 14 residues. With 7 bases clipped from V and 0 bases from J, the junction kept 5 bases outside the gene matches. Germline CDR1 LNHDA, CDR2 SQIVND (reference sequence).

The rearrangement joins TRBV7-3 to TRBJ2-1, with 7 nucleotides matching TRBD2. Germline-derived CDR1 and CDR2 are SGHTA and FQGTGA. The CDR3 is 16 residues long. The junction had 5 bases not matched to a gene; V was cut back by 1 base and J by 2 bases. The CDR3 spells CASSLMGREPYNEQFF. DNA of the CDR3: TGTGCCAGCAGCTTAATGGGGAGGGAGCCCTACAATGAGCAGTTCTTC.

CDR3 residues: CASSDNFSTDTQYF. For the CDR3, the DNA is TGCGCCAGCAGTGATAATTTTAGCACAGATACGCAGTATTTT. This rearrangement joins TRBV10-2 to TRBJ2-3; no reliable D call. This CDR3 is 14 amino acids long. Trimming left V 3 bases short and J 0 bases short, with 7 bases between. Germline V CDR1 and CDR2: WSHSY, SAAADI.

The genes are TRBV5-6 and TRBJ1-2, with 9 bases fitting TRBD1. Germline V lookup: CDR1 SGHDT, CDR2 YYEEEE. This CDR3 has 14 amino acids. V was pared by 3 bases and J by 4 bases, with 4 bases of the junction left unmatched. The CDR3 coding sequence is TGTGCCAGCAGCTGGACAGGGGCGATCTATGGCTACACCTTC. It specifies CASSWTGAIYGYTF.

The chain joins TRBV11-2 to TRBJ2-5; D gene unclear. Trimming pared 7 bases from V and 5 bases from J, leaving 11 bases between. Per the germline V gene, CDR1 is SGHAT and CDR2 is FQNNGV. The CDR3 extends over 12 amino acids. The CDR3 spells CASTDHGETQYF. The CDR3 DNA reads TGTGCCAGCACCGACCACGGGGAGACCCAGTACTTC.

The rearrangement links TRBV5-6 to TRBJ1-1; TRBD1 agrees at 10 bases. Germline CDR1 SGHDT, CDR2 YYEEEE. The trim removed 4 bases at V and 0 bases at J, leaving 12 bases unmatched. The CDR3 covers 18 residues. The CDR3 loop is CASSPVPGQGLMNTEAFF. The CDR3, as DNA: TGTGCCAGCAGCCCCGTCCCGGGACAGGGGTTAATGAACACTGAAGCTTTCTTT.

This clone appeared a few times. This sequence joins TRBV29-1 and TRBJ1-4; 8 bases agree with TRBD1. V shed 4 bases, J shed 8 bases, and the junction held 6 bases outside the gene matches. This CDR3 contains 13 residues. The germline V gene has CDR1 SQVTM and CDR2 ANQGSEA. The CDR3 here is CSVGGRGQEKLFF. The CDR3 DNA sequence: TGCAGCGTTGGTGGCAGGGGGCAAGAAAAACTGTTTTTT.

This chain links TRBV2 with TRBJ1-5; D not resolved. Deletions cut 6 bases from V and 4 bases from J, with 13 bases between. Germline V CDR1 and CDR2: SNHLY, FYNNEI. The CDR3 covers 14 residues. CDR3 amino acids: CASSDTESNQPQHF. In DNA form, the CDR3 reads TGTGCCAGCAGCGACACAGAAAGTAATCAGCCCCAGCATTTT.

The chain has TRBV14 and TRBJ1-1; possibly TRBD1 for D (6 bases). The V gene's germline CDR1 is SGHDN and CDR2 FVKESK. The CDR3 is made up of 16 amino acids. The V gene lost 0 bases and the J gene lost 0 bases, with 11 bases spanning the gap. CDR3 sequence reads: CASSQDWGQVNTEAFF. The CDR3 bases are TGTGCCAGCAGCCAAGATTGGGGACAAGTGAACACTGAAGCTTTCTTT.

This chain joins TRBV7-2 and TRBJ2-7; 10 bases align to TRBD1. CDR1 and CDR2 from the germline V gene are SGHTA and FQGNSA. The V segment lost 5 bases and the J segment 3 bases; nucleotides outside the gene matches: 7. The CDR3 runs 15 residues. CDR3 residues: CASSPRTGGGYEQYF. In DNA form, the CDR3 reads TGTGCCAGCAGCCCCAGGACAGGGGGTGGCTACGAGCAGTACTTC.

The CDR3 sequence: CASTIRRDGTTQYF. CDR3 bases: TGTGCCAGCACCATAAGGCGGGACGGAACGACCCAGTACTTC. J is TRBJ2-5 and V is TRBV6-5; TRBD2 is a possible D gene (6 bases). Per the germline V gene, CDR1 is MNHEY and CDR2 is SVGAGI. V was cut by 7 bases and J by 7 bases, with 19 bases left in between. This CDR3 is 14 amino acids long.

V and J are TRBV2 and TRBJ2-3, with 12 bases lining up with TRBD2. The CDR3 length is 14 residues. Trimming at V came to 6 bases and at J to 4 bases, leaving 2 bases not matched to a gene. The germline V gene has CDR1 SNHLY and CDR2 FYNNEI. The CDR3 DNA follows: TGTGCCAGCAGCCGGACTAGCGGGGCAGATACGCAGTATTTT. Residues: CASSRTSGADTQYF.

The genes are TRBV6-1 and TRBJ1-1, with D perhaps matching TRBD1 (6 bases). Per germline, CDR1 MNHNS and CDR2 SASEGT. The CDR3 extends over 14 amino acids. Trimming took off 4 bases at V and 9 bases at J, with 18 bases between the two ends. The CDR3 sequence: CASSAQRGADKAFF. The CDR3 coding sequence is TGTGCCAGCAGTGCACAGCGGGGGGCGGATAAAGCTTTCTTT.

The DNA for the CDR3 is TGTGCCAGCAGCGACAGGGGTACAGGGAACACTGAAGCTTTCTTT. The encoded protein is CASSDRGTGNTEAFF. The V call is TRBV9, the J call TRBJ1-1; TRBD1 aligns across 7 bases. Germline assignment: CDR1 SGDLS and CDR2 YYNGEE. The CDR3 runs to 15 residues. V lost 3 bases, J lost 1 base, and 6 bases stayed unmatched.

The chain carries TRBV19 and TRBJ1-2; the match to TRBD1 covers 7 bases. Germline CDR1 is LNHDA and CDR2 is SQIVND (reference sequence). This CDR3 has 16 residues. V shed 5 bases and J 4 bases; nucleotides not matched to a gene: 13. The CDR3 protein is CASSPQGQWPSYGYTF. The CDR3 nucleotides are TGTGCCAGTAGTCCCCAGGGACAGTGGCCCAGCTATGGCTACACCTTC.

J is TRBJ1-3 and V is TRBV9; D is uncertain. The CDR3 loop spans 15 amino acids. Germline CDR1 is SGDLS and CDR2 is YYNGEE. The V end lost 0 bases, the J end lost 0 bases, and 7 bases lay between the germline ends. CDR3 in DNA: TGTGCCAGCAGCGTAGATCTTAGCTCTGGAAACACCATATATTTT. It encodes CASSVDLSSGNTIYF.

The chain couples TRBV10-3 to TRBJ2-7; 8 bases are shared with TRBD1. The germline V gene encodes CDR1 ENHRY and CDR2 SYGVKD. The V segment lost 9 bases and the J segment 3 bases; nucleotides outside the gene matches: 7. The CDR3 totals 13 residues. As DNA, the CDR3 is TGTGCCATTTTAGGACAGGGCCACTACGAGCAGTACTTC. Residues: CAILGQGHYEQYF.